Listed below are T cell receptor beta chains from one sample, sequenced in a study of human T cells and chemical hapten exposure. TCRdb passed the RACE reads through MiXCR, listing each CDR3 protein once. Of under 95,000 distinct CDR3 sequences detected, about 8.7% appear once; the ten largest clones hold 2.9%. Sequenced sample: whole blood. The receptors shown here come from a female donor in good health. Some clones in this sample may be carry-over from other donors' samples. CDR3s include the opening cysteine and the closing phenylalanine or tryptophan. The order of the fields is clone size, J gene, V gene, D gene, CDR3 protein, CDR3 DNA. The D gene is left open where the match is weak. Rows may omit the clone size; those that give it use once, few, many or a size class.

. TRBJ2-1 TRBV13 . CASSPRDTYEREQFF TGTGCCAGCAGCCCTAGGGACACCTACGAACGCGAGCAGTTCTTC
few TRBJ1-2 TRBV15 TRBD1 CATSRVRTGVGYTF TGTGCCACCAGCAGAGTAAGGACAGGGGTCGGCTACACCTTC
. TRBJ2-3 TRBV3-1 . CASSQDQFAGTQYF TGTGCCAGCAGCCAAGATCAATTTGCCGGTACGCAGTATTTT
few TRBJ2-7 TRBV4-3 TRBD2 CASSQEGTSGFYEQYF TGCGCCAGCAGCCAGGAAGGGACTAGCGGGTTCTACGAGCAGTACTTC
. TRBJ2-3 TRBV6-1 . CASSTGPTDTQYF TGTGCCAGCAGCACAGGGCCCACAGATACGCAGTATTTT
. TRBJ2-1 TRBV7-2 TRBD2 CASSLGPAGGGDNEQFF TGTGCCAGCAGCTTAGGGCCAGCGGGAGGGGGAGACAATGAGCAGTTCTTC
. TRBJ2-1 TRBV4-2 . CASSQDVRDIPNEQFF TGTGCCAGCAGCCAAGATGTTCGGGATATCCCCAATGAGCAGTTCTTC
. TRBJ2-7 TRBV5-5 . CASSFTRSISSYEQYF TGTGCCAGCAGCTTCACAAGGTCTATTAGCTCCTACGAGCAGTACTTC
many TRBJ2-1 TRBV9 TRBD2 CASSAPLAGGPHNEQFF TGTGCCAGCAGCGCACCATTAGCGGGAGGGCCCCACAATGAGCAGTTCTTC
many TRBJ2-7 TRBV7-2 TRBD1 CASSSGPGTGSYEQYF TGTGCCAGCAGCTCGGGCCCCGGGACAGGGTCCTACGAGCAGTACTTC
. TRBJ1-1 TRBV28 . CASNARWVEAFF TGTGCCAGCAATGCGAGATGGGTTGAAGCTTTCTTT
many TRBJ1-6 TRBV20-1 . CSARVIRLNSPLHF TGCAGTGCTAGAGTGATCAGGCTCAATTCACCCCTCCACTTT
many TRBJ2-1 TRBV5-1 TRBD1 CASSSSGTAYNEQFF TGCGCCAGCAGCTCCTCCGGGACAGCGTACAATGAGCAGTTCTTC
many TRBJ2-1 TRBV29-1 . CSVDLGAYNEQFF TGCAGCGTTGATCTGGGTGCCTACAATGAGCAGTTCTTC
. TRBJ2-7 TRBV12-5 . CASGLDGSYEQYF TGTGCTAGTGGTTTGGACGGATCCTACGAGCAGTACTTC
. TRBJ1-1 TRBV18 TRBD1 CASSRQGSWNTEAFF TGTGCCAGCTCACGACAGGGCTCTTGGAACACTGAAGCTTTCTTT
few TRBJ2-5 TRBV5-4 TRBD1 CASSYKDRVQETQYF TGTGCCAGCAGCTATAAGGACAGGGTACAAGAGACCCAGTACTTC
many TRBJ2-3 TRBV4-3 . CASSQEAGASHTDTQYF TGCGCCAGCAGCCAAGAGGCGGGGGCTAGTCACACAGATACGCAGTATTTT
. TRBJ1-1 TRBV29-1 . CSVVVWEGGAEAFF TGCAGCGTCGTTGTGTGGGAGGGAGGCGCTGAAGCTTTCTTT
many TRBJ1-4 TRBV18 . CASSQGSTFEKLFF TGTGCCAGCTCACAGGGGTCGACTTTTGAAAAACTGTTTTTT
. TRBJ1-2 TRBV10-3 . CAISELGGPANYGYTF TGTGCCATCAGCGAGCTTGGGGGACCCGCTAACTATGGCTACACCTTC
. TRBJ2-1 TRBV5-1 . CASSYTGNEGNEQFF TGCGCCAGCAGCTACACAGGGAACGAGGGCAATGAGCAGTTCTTC
many TRBJ1-5 TRBV20-1 . CSAPPFDGRGQPQHF TGCAGTGCCCCACCTTTTGATGGGAGGGGTCAGCCCCAGCATTTT
. TRBJ2-2 TRBV2 . CASSAPQRATGELFF TGTGCCAGCAGTGCCCCACAAAGGGCCACCGGGGAGCTGTTTTTT
few TRBJ1-2 TRBV20-1 . CSARGRADRTNYGYTF TGCAGTGCTAGAGGTCGGGCAGACAGAACTAACTATGGCTACACCTTC
. TRBJ2-1 TRBV20-1 . CSAQGGVYSSYNEQFF TGCAGTGCCCAAGGAGGTGTATACAGCTCCTACAATGAGCAGTTCTTC